A selection of T cell receptor beta chains follows, all from one sample in a study of cytomegalovirus exposure and HLA in healthy donors. TCRdb keeps only in-frame clones here, not all; method: immunoSEQ multiplex PCR. The table has about 67,000 clones, around 67% seen once. The specimen sequenced was PBMCs. The receptors shown here come from a woman in her twenties or thirties in good health and CMV-seronegative. Each CDR3 is given with its conserved first and last residue. Each record gives: V gene, J gene, CDR3 protein.

TRBV11-3	TRBJ2-1	CATSPRSLSYNEQFF
TRBV5-4	TRBJ2-1	CASSLLAGGPGTYNEQFF
TRBV28	TRBJ1-5	CASSSFQGPYSNQPQHF
TRBV7-9	TRBJ1-4	CSSGRTGPNEKPFF
TRBV7-2	TRBJ1-6	CASSADGTGAGSPLHF
TRBV6-6	TRBJ2-1	CASSYQGNEQFF
TRBV7-3	TRBJ2-1	CASSLGGSERDLNEQFF
TRBV5-8	TRBJ1-5	CASSLRAYSNQPQHF
TRBV7-3	TRBJ1-1	CASSPGQDEGAEAFF
TRBV2	TRBJ1-2	CASSETAQGYYGYTF
TRBV6-6	TRBJ2-5	CASSARDYQETQYF
TRBV6-1	TRBJ2-1	CASSYRVKNNEQFF
TRBV13	TRBJ2-5	CASSTQTSGGAGYETQYF
TRBV5-1	TRBJ1-6	CVSAADINSPLHF
TRBV19	TRBJ2-5	CASSNREPQETQYF
TRBV28	TRBJ1-1	CASTTPGAQAFF
TRBV7-7	TRBJ1-3	CASSPDRGDTIYF
TRBV7-3	TRBJ2-1	CASSEGLAGRNEQFF
TRBV13	TRBJ2-2	CASSPGPNTGELFF
TRBV7-2	TRBJ2-7	CASSFGVLGFEQYF
TRBV29-1	TRBJ1-2	CSVPGTGYGYTF
TRBV13	TRBJ2-1	CASSSQEDEQFF
TRBV28	TRBJ2-7	CASSLGLRGGHYEQYF
TRBV18	TRBJ1-2	CASSPNTGGEGYTF